This entry describes one TCR beta chain. This clone has only one observation. The target of this receptor is not known. There are no base qualities to consult, and no much larger clone falls within one base. This entry comes from a study of cytomegalovirus exposure and HLA in healthy donors (dated by TCRdb to the late 2010s). Some background on the complete study: An earlier analysis of roughly 570 of the donors reported under 300 Gb of sequence data and around 110 million unique TCR beta sequences obtained from 150 million to 200 million T cells. In an earlier analysis of a few hundred of the donors, high-throughput TCR beta sequencing was used to judge whether each TCR beta V gene segment behaved as functional or pseudogenic. A later analysis re-examined previously published TCR beta repertoires from about 670 donors and added high-resolution HLA genotyping to investigate patterns of TCR occurrence. Donor age, sex, ethnicity and CMV serostatus were collected together with the repertoire data. The study profiled the T cell repertoires of about 720 subjects by immunosequencing and related them to cytomegalovirus serostatus. Among a few hundred genotyped donors of the cohort, an average of 235,054 unique TCR beta nucleotide sequences were sequenced per donor, roughly a sixth of them non-productive. Roughly 290 gigabases of sequencing data and 91 million or so unique TCR sequences made up an early release that covered around 640 HLA-typed donors. Because of strong linkage in the cohort, four to six DR-DQ haplotypes were treated as single units for association and clustering. In the later analysis, no new phenotypic data were used to find candidate immune exposures; instead, reliance was placed on TCR beta sequences and their occurrence across donors. Every discovery cohort repertoire had been produced on one sequencing platform. The study aimed to test whether cataloging public T cell receptors could reveal signatures of past pathogen exposure. Genome-wide SNP genotypes for about 65% of the roughly 670 donors were used in a later genetic analysis, which treated that subset as a discovery cohort. The number of typed donors differed by locus: about 620-640 for A, B, C, DRB1 and DQB1; about 520 for DQA1; fewer than 610 for DPA1; and some 470 for DPB1. To predict cytomegalovirus infection status, the study brought together high-throughput TCR immunosequencing, statistical association of individual TCRs with disease status, and machine learning. Along with the approximately 700-subject first cohort, a separate validation cohort of over 90 different subjects was used. Of the approximately 400 genotyped donors, 65% to 90% fell in the genetic ancestry cluster associated with self-reported Caucasian donors. Both class I and class II loci were covered by HLA typing, at four-digit resolution. The full study reports these points: According to the authors, the approach could potentially be generalized to other disease states and immunological phenotypes. In a later analysis, several top co-occurrence clusters were reported to appear linked to parvovirus B19, influenza, CMV and Epstein-Barr virus. Presence/absence analyses assumed roughly uniform sequencing depth across donors, an assumption that may not hold. Specific HLA alleles were associated with 15,000 to 20,000 TCR beta sequences at a false discovery rate of 0.05 in a later analysis. A later analysis found that HLA-associated TCR beta chains were more clonally expanded and had lower generation probabilities than equally common non-associated chains. In vitro tests confirmed that a few of the cytomegalovirus-associated TCR beta chains recognize cytomegalovirus antigens. The earlier analysis of 587 of the donors excluded 15 to 20 rarely observed V segments, including chromosome 9 orphons, because counts were too low. In the study, 164 TCR beta chains were listed as associated with cytomegalovirus. In an earlier analysis of over 550 of the donors, most TCR beta V segments were observed in productive rearrangements about 87% or about 30% of the time, broadly matching IMGT annotations. A later genetic analysis reported fewer N-insertions in productive TCRs among donors in an Asian-associated ancestry cluster than the roughly 690-donor mean. According to a later analysis, most CMV-associated TCR beta chains appeared to be HLA-restricted, and the HLA associations seemed to be driven largely by CMV exposure. Strong co-occurrence of HLA alleles, especially DR and DQ, made assigning TCR associations to individual alleles difficult. Because HLA typing was missing for some donors at each locus, association tests included only the typed subset. Because the 87-base-pair reads could not distinguish some IMGT-functional V segments, including TRBV6-2 and TRBV6-3, those segments were excluded. A further reported finding was that TCR beta sequences accurately predicted the HLA-A and HLA-B alleles for most subjects in the first cohort. A cluster of highly shared sequence variants was judged likely to be a technical artifact of the sequencing pipeline. Linkage disequilibrium might explain the correlated functional status among segregating V segments, but an unknown experimental factor could not be ruled out. Immune exposure information for the cohort was limited to CMV serostatus. Across donors, most TCR sequences were observed very rarely, whereas some public TCRs were present in many individuals. V-gene and J-gene trimming of TCR beta chains was associated with a missense DCLRE1C variant in a later genetic analysis, and the association was replicated in an independent cohort. Cytomegalovirus status was reported to be diagnosed by the classifier with high specificity and sensitivity in both the original and validation cohorts. Only TCR beta chains were sequenced in this cohort, and the absence of alpha or paired-chain data limited detectable features. A later analysis found that TCR association rates varied across HLA loci, with DRB1 alleles showing the most associated TCRs and HLA-C alleles the fewest.

Libraries were built with the immunoSEQ multiplex PCR assay. A mixture of 60 forward primers for TCR Vbeta segments and 13 reverse primers for TCR Jbeta segments was used in the multiplex PCR. The CDR3 region of rearranged TCR beta genes was amplified from genomic DNA by a multiplex PCR assay. Amplified TCR beta libraries were sequenced as 87-base-pair reads on the Illumina HiSeq System. The source study handled its data this way. A later analysis tallied approximately 87 million unique TCR beta chains across the approximately 670 repertoires, and some 12 million of those chains were shared by two or more donors. To remove PCR and sequencing errors, raw reads were error-corrected and collapsed into unique sequences using a nearest-neighbor algorithm that merged closely related sequences. V, D and J gene segments were assigned by aligning CDR3 sequences to IMGT reference sequences. For a sequence to be retained, a match of at least six nucleotides to both a V gene segment and a J gene segment was required. A rearrangement was called productive if the CDR3 had no stop codons and remained in frame with V and J, and every other rearrangement was called non-productive. CDR3 was defined according to IMGT convention as the region running from the second conserved V-encoded cysteine to the conserved J-encoded phenylalanine. The earlier analysis of about 530 of the donors excluded any sequence lacking an unambiguous match to a single V gene segment. In an earlier analysis of approximately 610 of the donors, V segments were called functional above 56.7% productive rearrangements and were called segregating when the between-donor standard deviation exceeded 5%. A statistical classification framework was built for diagnosing cytomegalovirus status from the catalog of TCR beta chain sequences. In a later analysis, V and J genes were assigned by comparing TCR nucleotide sequences against IMGT/GENE-DB human TR gene sequences. In a later analysis, CDR3 sequences and most-parsimonious VDJ recombination scenarios were assigned using the TCRdist pipeline. In a later analysis, each TCR beta chain was defined by its CDR3 amino acid sequence together with its V-gene family, and reads without a unique V-gene family were excluded. In a later analysis, 500 to 650 highly shared, low-generation-probability nucleotide sequences were removed to address suspected cross-contamination and a sequencing artifact. For each public chain, a later analysis derived a clonal expansion index from normalized ranks of inferred template counts within each repertoire. A later analysis computed generation probabilities with a VDJ recombination model fitted to out-of-frame rearrangements, and checked the results against IGoR. In a later analysis, TCR-TCR, TCR-HLA and TCR-CMV co-occurrence was scored with hypergeometric tests, and a repertoire-size bias correction was applied to TCR pairs. In a later analysis, false discovery rates were estimated by permuting HLA or CMV assignments 20 times. A later analysis grouped co-occurring TCRs with DBSCAN, adding TCRdist sequence similarity when clustering within HLA-allele-positive subsets. For co-occurrence clustering, repertoires with fewer than 30,000 or more than 120,000 public chains were excluded, along with four to six repertoires with anomalous nucleotide sharing. In its TCRdb copy, this immuneACCESS table keeps in-frame sequences only and misses some clones. Where compared with another copy, unresolved V genes explain less than half of these, and the others have no known cause. V, J and clone size reflect that table, while D and trimming were determined from the DNA. The sample table shows 120,000 to 150,000 clones, and around three quarters are seen once. The ten largest clonotypes hold approximately 7% of the sample.

The CDR3 covers 15 residues, taking in both the cysteine and the phenylalanine. Of the read, only the CDR3 DNA is kept; its 45 bases are in frame from base 1. CDR1 and CDR2, per the germline V gene, are SGHRS and YFSETQ. Germline trimming amounts to 2 bases on V and 3 bases on J, with 1 as the count of junction bases outside the gene matches. The cohort consisted of 666 healthy bone marrow donors. Cohort members were all nominally healthy when sampled, although unrecorded immune exposures were likely present. The donor was CMV seropositive and was included in the group of 250 to 300 seropositive cohort members. A peripheral blood sample was collected from each donor, and TCR beta sequencing was performed on peripheral blood mononuclear cells. Genomic DNA extraction from the blood cell samples was performed with the Qiagen DNeasy Blood Extraction Kit.

The rearranged chain carries TRBV5-1 and TRBJ2-7, and TRBD2 matches 14 of the central bases. The sample comprised PBMCs. The receptor was isolated from a man aged 40-49 years in good health and CMV-seropositive. The CDR3 protein is CASSLGTSGSYEQYF. At the DNA level, the sequence is TGCGCCAGCAGCTTAGGGACTAGCGGGAGCTACGAGCAGTACTTC.